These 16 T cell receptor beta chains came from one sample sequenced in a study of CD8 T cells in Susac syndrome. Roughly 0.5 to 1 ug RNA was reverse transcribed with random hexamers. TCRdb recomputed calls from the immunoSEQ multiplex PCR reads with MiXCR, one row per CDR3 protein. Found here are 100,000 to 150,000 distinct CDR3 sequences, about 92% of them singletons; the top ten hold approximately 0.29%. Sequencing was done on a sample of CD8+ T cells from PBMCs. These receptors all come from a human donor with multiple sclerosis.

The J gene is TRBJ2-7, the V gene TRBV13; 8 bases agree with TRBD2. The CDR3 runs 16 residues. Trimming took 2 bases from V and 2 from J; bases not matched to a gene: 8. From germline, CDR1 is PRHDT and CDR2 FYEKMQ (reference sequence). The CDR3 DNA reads TGTGCCAGCAGCTTAAGGTCCGGGACTAGGCCCTACGAGCAGTACGTC. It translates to CASSLRSGTRPYEQYV.

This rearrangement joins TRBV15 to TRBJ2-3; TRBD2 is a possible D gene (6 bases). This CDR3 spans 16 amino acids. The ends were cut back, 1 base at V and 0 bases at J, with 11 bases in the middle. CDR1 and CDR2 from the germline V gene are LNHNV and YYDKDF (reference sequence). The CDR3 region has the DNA TGTGCCACCAGCAGAGTTCCAGGGACTAGCACAGATACGCAGTATTTT. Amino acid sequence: CATSRVPGTSTDTQYF.

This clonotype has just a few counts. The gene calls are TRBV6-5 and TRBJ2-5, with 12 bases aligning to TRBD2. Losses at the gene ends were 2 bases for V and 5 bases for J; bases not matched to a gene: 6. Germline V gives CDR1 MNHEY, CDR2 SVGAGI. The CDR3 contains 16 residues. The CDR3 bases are TGTGCCAGCAGTTACCCCGGACTAGCGGGGCGTGAGACCCAGTACTTC. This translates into CASSYPGLAGRETQYF.

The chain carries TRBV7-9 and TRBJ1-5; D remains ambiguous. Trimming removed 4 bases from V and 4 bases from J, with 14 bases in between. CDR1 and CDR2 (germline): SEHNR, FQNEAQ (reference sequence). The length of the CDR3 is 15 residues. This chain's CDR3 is CASSSDSRINQPQHF. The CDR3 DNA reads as TGTGCCAGCAGCTCAGATAGCCGTATTAATCAGCCCCAGCATTTT.

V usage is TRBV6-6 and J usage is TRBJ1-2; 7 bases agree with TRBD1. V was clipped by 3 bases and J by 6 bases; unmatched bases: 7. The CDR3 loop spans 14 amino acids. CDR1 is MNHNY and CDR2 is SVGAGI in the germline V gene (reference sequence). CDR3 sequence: CASSYAQGRNGYTF. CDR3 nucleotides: TGTGCCAGCAGTTATGCACAGGGGAGGAATGGCTACACCTTC.

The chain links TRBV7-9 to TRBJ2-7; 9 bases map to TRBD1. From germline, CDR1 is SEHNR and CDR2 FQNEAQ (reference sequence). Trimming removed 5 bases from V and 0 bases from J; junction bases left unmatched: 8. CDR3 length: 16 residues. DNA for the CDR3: TGTGCCAGCAGCCCCATAGGACAGGGGTACTCCTACGAGCAGTACTTC. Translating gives CASSPIGQGYSYEQYF.

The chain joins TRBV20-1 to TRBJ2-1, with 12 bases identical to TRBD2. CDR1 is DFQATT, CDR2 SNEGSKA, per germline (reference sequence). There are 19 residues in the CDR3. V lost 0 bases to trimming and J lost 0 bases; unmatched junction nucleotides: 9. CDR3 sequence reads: CSARDGGLAGTSSYNEQFF. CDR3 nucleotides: TGCAGTGCTAGAGATGGCGGACTAGCGGGAACAAGCTCCTACAATGAGCAGTTCTTC.

CDR3 nucleotide sequence: TGTGCTAGTGGTTTGGGGGGTCAGCCCCAGCATTTT. Encoded protein: CASGLGGQPQHF. This rearrangement joins TRBV12-5 to TRBJ1-5; the D is unclear. CDR3 length: 12 amino acids. Germline V lookup: CDR1 LGHNT, CDR2 FRNRAP. V was pared by 1 base and J by 6 bases, with 4 bases between.

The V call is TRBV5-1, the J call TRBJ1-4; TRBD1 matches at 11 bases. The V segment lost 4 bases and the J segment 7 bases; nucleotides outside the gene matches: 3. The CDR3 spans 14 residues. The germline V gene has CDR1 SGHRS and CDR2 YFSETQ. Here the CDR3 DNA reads TGCGCCAGCAGCGAGGACAGGGGGCCTGAAAAACTGTTTTTT. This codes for CASSEDRGPEKLFF.

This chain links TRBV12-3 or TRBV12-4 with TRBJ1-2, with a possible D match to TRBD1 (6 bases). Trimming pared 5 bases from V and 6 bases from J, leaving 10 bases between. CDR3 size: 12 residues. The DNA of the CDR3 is TGTGCCAGCAGTCCAAGGACAGATGGCTACACCTTC. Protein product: CASSPRTDGYTF.

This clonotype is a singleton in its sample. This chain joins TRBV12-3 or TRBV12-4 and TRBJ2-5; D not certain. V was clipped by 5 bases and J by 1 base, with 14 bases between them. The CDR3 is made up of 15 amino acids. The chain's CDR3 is CASSLNMRPQETQYF. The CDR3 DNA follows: TGTGCCAGCAGTCTTAACATGCGGCCCCAAGAGACCCAGTACTTC.

The CDR3 nucleotides are TGCGCCAGCAGCCCCGTCCCGGGACAGGGGGCTCACCTCTACGAGCAGTACTTC. Protein product: CASSPVPGQGAHLYEQYF. The chain has TRBV4-1 and TRBJ2-7, with 12 bases identical to TRBD1. Germline V gene data show CDR1 as MGHRA and CDR2 as YSYEKL. CDR3 length: 18 amino acids. V dropped 4 bases and J dropped 3; count of bases not matched to a gene: 13.

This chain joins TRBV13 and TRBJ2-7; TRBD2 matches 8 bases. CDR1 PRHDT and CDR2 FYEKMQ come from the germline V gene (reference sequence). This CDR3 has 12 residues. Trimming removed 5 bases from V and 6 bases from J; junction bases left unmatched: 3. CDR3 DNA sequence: TGTGCCAGCAGCACCACTAGCGGCGAGCAGTACTTC. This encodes CASSTTSGEQYF. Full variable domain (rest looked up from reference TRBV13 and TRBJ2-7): AAGVIQSPRHLIKEKRETATLKCYPIPRHDTVYWYQQGPGQDPQFLISFYEKMQSDKGSIPDRFSAQQFSDYHSELNMSSLELGDSALYFCASSTTSGEQYFGPGTRLTVT.

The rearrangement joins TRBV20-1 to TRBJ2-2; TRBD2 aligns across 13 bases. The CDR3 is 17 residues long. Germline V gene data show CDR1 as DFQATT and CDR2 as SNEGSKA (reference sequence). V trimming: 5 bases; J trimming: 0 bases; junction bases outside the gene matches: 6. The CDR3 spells CSASGTSGAANTGELFF. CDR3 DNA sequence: TGCAGTGCTTCCGGGACTAGCGGGGCCGCGAACACCGGGGAGCTGTTTTTT.

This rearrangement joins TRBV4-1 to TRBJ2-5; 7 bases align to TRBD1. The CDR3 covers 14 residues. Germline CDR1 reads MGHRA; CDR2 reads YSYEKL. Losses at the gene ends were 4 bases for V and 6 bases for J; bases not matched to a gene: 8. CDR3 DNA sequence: TGCGCCAGCAGCCGGAACAGGGGTCCGAAGACCCAGTACTTC. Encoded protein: CASSRNRGPKTQYF.

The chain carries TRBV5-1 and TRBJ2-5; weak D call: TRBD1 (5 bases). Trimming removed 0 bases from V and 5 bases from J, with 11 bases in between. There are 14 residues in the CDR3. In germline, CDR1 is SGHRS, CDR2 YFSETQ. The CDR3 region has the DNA TGCGCCAGCAGCTTGGACCAGGGCGTGGAGACCCAGTACTTC. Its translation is CASSLDQGVETQYF.